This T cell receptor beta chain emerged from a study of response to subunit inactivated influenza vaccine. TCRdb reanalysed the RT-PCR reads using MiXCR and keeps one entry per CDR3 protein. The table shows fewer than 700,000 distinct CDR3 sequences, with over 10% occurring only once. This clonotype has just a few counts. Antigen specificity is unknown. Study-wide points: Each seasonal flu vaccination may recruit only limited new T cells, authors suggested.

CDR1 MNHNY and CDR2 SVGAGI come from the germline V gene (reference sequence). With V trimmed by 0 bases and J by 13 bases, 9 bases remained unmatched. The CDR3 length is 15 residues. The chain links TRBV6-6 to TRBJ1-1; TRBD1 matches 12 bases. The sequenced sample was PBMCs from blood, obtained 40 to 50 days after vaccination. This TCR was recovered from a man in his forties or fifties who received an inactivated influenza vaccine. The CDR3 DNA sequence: TGTGCCAGCAGTTACTCACCGGGACAGGGGGCGGGGGGTTTCTTT. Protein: CASSYSPGQGAGGFF.